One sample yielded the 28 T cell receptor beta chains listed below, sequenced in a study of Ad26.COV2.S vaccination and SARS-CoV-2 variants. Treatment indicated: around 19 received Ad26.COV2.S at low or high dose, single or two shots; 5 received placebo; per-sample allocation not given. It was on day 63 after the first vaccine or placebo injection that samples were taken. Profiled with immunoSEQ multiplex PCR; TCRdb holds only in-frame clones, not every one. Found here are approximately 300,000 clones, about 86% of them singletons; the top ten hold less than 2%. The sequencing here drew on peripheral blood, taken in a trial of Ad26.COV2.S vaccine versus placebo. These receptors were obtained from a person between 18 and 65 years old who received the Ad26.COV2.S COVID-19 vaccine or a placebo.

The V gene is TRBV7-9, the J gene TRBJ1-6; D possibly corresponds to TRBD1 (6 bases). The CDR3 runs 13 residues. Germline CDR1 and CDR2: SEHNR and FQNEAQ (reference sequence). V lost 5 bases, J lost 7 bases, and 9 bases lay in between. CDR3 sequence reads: CASSQTGNSPLHF. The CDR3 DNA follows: TGTGCCAGCAGCCAGACAGGCAATTCACCCCTCCACTTT.

CDR3 DNA: TGTGCCAGCTCACCAAGGGAGCGGTTAGCCAAAAACATTCAGTACTTC. It encodes CASSPRERLAKNIQYF. The chain employs TRBV18 and TRBJ2-4, with a tentative D call TRBD2 (5 bases). From germline, CDR1 is KGHSH and CDR2 LQKENI. V lost 2 bases, J lost 0 bases, and 11 bases lay in between. The CDR3 extends over 16 amino acids.

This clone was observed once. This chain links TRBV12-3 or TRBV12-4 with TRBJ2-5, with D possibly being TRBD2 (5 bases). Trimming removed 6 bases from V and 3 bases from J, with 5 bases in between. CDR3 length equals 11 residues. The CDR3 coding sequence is TGTGCCAGCAGGGGAGAAGAGACCCAGTACTTC. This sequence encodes CASRGEETQYF.

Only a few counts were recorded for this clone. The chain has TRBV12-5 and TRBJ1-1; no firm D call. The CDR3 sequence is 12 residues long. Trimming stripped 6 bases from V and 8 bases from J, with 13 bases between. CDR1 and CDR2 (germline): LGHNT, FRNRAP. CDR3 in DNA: TGTGCTAGTGGCACGCCGGAAAGGGAAGCTTTCTTT. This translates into CASGTPEREAFF.

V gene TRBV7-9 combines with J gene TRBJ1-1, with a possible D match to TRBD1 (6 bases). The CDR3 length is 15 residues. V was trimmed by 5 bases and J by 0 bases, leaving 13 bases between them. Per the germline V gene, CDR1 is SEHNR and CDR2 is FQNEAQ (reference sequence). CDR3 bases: TGTGCCAGCAGCCCTCGACAGGTCATGAACACTGAAGCTTTCTTT. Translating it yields CASSPRQVMNTEAFF.

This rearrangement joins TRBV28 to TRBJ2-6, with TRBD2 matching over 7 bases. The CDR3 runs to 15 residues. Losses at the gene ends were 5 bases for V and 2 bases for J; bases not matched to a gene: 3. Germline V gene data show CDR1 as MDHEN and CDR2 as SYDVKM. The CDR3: CASSIRGAGANVLTF. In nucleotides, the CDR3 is TGTGCCAGCAGTATTCGGGGGGCTGGGGCCAACGTCCTGACTTTC.

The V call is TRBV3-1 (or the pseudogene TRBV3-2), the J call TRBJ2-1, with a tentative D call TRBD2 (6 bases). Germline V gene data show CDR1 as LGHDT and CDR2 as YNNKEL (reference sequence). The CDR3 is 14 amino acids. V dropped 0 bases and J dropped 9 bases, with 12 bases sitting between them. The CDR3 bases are TGTGCCAGCAGCCAAGATTGGAGGGTGTTTGAGCAGTTCTTC. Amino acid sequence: CASSQDWRVFEQFF.

CDR3 sequence reads: CASSPWGDNYGYTF. The CDR3 DNA reads as TGTGCCAGCAGCCCATGGGGGGACAACTATGGCTACACCTTC. V is TRBV9 and J is TRBJ1-2; D possibly corresponds to TRBD1 (5 bases). The germline V gene encodes CDR1 SGDLS and CDR2 YYNGEE. The CDR3 extends over 14 amino acids. V was cut by 4 bases and J by 2 bases, with 12 bases left in between.

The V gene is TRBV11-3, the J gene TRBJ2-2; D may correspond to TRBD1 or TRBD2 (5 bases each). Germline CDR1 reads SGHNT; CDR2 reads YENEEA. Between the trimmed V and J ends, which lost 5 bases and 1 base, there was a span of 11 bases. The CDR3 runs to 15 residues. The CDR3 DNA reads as TGTGCCAGCAGCCCCGGGACGCTGAACACCGGGGAGCTGTTTTTT. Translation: CASSPGTLNTGELFF.

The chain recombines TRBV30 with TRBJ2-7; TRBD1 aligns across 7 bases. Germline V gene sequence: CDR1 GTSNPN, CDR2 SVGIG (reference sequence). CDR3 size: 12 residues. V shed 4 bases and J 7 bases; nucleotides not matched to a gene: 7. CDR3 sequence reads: CAWTQTGWEQYF. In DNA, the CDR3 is TGTGCCTGGACGCAGACAGGGTGGGAGCAGTACTTC.

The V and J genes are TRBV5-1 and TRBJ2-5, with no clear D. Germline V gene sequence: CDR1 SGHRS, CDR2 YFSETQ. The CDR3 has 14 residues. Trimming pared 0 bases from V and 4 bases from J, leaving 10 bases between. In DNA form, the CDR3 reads TGCGCCAGCAGCTTGGTCCAAGGCGCAGAGACCCAGTACTTC. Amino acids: CASSLVQGAETQYF. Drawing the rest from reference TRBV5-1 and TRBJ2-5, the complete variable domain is KAGVTQTPRYLIKTRGQQVTLSCSPISGHRSVSWYQQTPGQGLQFLFEYFSETQRNKGNFPGRFSGRQFSNSRSEMNVSTLELGDSALYLCASSLVQGAETQYFGPGTRLLVL.

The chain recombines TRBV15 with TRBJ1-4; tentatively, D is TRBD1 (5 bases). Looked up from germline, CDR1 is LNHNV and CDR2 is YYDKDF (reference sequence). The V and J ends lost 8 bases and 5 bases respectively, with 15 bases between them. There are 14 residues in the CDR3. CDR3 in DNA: TGTGCCACCGGGACCGACCCCGGGAATGAAAAACTGTTTTTT. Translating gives CATGTDPGNEKLFF.

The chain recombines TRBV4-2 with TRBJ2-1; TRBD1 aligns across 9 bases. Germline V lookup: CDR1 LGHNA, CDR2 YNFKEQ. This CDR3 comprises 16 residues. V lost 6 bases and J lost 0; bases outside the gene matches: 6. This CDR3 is CASSRTGAASYNEQFF. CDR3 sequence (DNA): TGTGCCAGCAGTAGGACAGGGGCCGCCTCCTACAATGAGCAGTTCTTC.

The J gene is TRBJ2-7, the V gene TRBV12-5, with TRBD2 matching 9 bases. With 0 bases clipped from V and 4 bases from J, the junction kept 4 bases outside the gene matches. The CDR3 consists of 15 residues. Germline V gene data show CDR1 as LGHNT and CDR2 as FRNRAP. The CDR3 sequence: CASGLVSGGPYEQYF. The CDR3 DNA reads TGTGCTAGTGGTTTGGTAAGCGGGGGGCCTTACGAGCAGTACTTC.

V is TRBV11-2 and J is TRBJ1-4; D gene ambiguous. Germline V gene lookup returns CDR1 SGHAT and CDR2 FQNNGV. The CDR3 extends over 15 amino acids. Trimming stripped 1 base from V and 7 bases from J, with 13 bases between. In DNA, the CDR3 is TGTGCCAGCAGCTTAGGGGCCTCGGGTGGTGAAAAACTGTTTTTT. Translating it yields CASSLGASGGEKLFF. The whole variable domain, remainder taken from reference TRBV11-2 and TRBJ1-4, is EAGVAQSPRYKIIEKRQSVAFWCNPISGHATLYWYQQILGQGPKLLIQFQNNGVVDDSQLPKDRFSAERLKGVDSTLKIQPAKLEDSAVYLCASSLGASGGEKLFFGSGTQLSVL.

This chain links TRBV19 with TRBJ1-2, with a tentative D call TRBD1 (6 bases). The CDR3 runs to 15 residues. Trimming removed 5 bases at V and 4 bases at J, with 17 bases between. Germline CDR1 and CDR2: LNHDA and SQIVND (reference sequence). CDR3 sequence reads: CASSYSGAKGYGYTF. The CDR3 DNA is TGTGCCAGTAGTTACTCGGGGGCCAAGGGCTATGGCTACACCTTC.

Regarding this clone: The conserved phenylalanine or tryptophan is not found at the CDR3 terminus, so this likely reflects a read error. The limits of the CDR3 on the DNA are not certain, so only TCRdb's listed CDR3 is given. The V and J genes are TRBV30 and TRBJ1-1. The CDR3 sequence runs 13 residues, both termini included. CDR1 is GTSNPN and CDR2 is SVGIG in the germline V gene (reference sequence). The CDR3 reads CAWSVEGLKRLTV.

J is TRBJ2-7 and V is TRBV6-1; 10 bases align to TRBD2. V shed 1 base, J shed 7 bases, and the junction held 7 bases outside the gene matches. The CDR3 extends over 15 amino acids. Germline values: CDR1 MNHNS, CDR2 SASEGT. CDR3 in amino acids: CASSEGLAGVKEQYF. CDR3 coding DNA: TGTGCCAGCAGTGAAGGCCTAGCGGGGGTAAAAGAGCAGTACTTC.

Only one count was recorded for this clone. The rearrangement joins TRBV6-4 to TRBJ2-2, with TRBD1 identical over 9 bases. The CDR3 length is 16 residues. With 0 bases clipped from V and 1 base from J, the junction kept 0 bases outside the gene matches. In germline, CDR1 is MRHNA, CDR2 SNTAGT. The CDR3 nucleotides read TGTGCCAGCAGTGACTCGGGACAGGGGAACACCGGGGAGCTGTTTTTT. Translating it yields CASSDSGQGNTGELFF.

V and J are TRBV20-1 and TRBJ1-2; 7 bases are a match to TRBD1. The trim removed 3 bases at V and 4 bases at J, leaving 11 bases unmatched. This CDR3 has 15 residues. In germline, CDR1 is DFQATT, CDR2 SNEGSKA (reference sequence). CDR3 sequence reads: CSASPGAGTVYGYTF. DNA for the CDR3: TGCAGTGCTAGTCCGGGGGCGGGGACAGTCTATGGCTACACCTTC.

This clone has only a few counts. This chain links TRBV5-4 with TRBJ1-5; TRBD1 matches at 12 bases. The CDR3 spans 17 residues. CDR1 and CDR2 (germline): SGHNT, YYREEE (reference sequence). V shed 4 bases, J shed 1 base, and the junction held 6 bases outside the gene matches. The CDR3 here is CASSVGTGGASNQPQHF. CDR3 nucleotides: TGTGCCAGCAGCGTAGGGACAGGGGGCGCGAGCAATCAGCCCCAGCATTTT.

As DNA, the CDR3 is TGTGCCTGGAAATTGGGGGGGAACTATGGCTACACCTTC. Protein sequence: CAWKLGGNYGYTF. The chain joins TRBV30 to TRBJ1-2; maybe TRBD1 (5 bases). Looked up from germline, CDR1 is GTSNPN and CDR2 is SVGIG (reference sequence). The CDR3 is 13 amino acids. The ends were cut back, 4 bases at V and 2 bases at J, with 11 bases in the middle.

The CDR3: CASSFYPLSMAGGSYNEQFF. The CDR3 DNA reads as TGTGCCAGCAGTTTTTATCCCCTTTCGATGGCAGGGGGCTCCTACAATGAGCAGTTCTTC. V gene TRBV27 combines with J gene TRBJ2-1; 7 bases are shared with TRBD1. Germline V lookup: CDR1 MNHEY, CDR2 SMNVEV (reference sequence). This CDR3 spans 20 amino acids. Trimming removed 3 bases from V and 0 bases from J; junction bases left unmatched: 17.

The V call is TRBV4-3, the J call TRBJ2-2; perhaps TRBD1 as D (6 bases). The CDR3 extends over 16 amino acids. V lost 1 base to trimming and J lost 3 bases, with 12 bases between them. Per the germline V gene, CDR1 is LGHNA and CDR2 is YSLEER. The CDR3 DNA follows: TGCGCCAGCAGCCAAGTATCCTACAGGGACACCGGGGAGCTGTTTTTT. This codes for CASSQVSYRDTGELFF.

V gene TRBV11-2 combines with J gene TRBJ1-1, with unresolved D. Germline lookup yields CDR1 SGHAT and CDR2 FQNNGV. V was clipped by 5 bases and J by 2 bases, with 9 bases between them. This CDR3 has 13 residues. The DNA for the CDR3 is TGTGCCAGCAGCACCCGAACCAACACTGAAGCTTTCTTT. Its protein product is CASSTRTNTEAFF.

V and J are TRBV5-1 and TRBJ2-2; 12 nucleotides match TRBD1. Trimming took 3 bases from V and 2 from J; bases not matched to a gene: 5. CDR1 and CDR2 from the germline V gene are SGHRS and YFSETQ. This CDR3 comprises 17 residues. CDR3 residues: CASSYTGQGANTGELFF. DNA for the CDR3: TGCGCCAGCAGCTATACGGGACAGGGGGCCAACACCGGGGAGCTGTTTTTT.

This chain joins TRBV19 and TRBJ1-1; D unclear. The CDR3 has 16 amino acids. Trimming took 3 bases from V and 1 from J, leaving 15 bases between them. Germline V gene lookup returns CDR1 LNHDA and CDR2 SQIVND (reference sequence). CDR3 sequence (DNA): TGTGCCAGTAGTATCTCTGCGGCAGCGACGAACACTGAAGCTTTCTTT. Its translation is CASSISAAATNTEAFF.

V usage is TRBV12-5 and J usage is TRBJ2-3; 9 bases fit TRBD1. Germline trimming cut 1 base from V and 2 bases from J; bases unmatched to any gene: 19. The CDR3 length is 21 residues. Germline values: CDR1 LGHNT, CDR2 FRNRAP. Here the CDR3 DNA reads TGTGCTAGTGGTTTGGGCCAGAAGGGACAGGGCCCGTCGGGCGCCACAGATACGCAGTATTTT. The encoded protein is CASGLGQKGQGPSGATDTQYF.